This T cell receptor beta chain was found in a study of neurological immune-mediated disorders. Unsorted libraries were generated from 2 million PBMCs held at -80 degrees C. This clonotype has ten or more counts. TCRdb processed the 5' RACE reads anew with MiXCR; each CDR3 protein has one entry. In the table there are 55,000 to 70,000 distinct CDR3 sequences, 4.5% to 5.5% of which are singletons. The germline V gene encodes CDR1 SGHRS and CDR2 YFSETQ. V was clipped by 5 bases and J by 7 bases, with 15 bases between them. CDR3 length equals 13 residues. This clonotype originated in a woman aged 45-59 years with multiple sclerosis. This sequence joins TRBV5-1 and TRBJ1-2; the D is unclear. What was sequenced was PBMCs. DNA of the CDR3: TGCGCCAGCAGTCAAGGACCTACCGGTGGCTACACCTTC. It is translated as CASSQGPTGGYTF.